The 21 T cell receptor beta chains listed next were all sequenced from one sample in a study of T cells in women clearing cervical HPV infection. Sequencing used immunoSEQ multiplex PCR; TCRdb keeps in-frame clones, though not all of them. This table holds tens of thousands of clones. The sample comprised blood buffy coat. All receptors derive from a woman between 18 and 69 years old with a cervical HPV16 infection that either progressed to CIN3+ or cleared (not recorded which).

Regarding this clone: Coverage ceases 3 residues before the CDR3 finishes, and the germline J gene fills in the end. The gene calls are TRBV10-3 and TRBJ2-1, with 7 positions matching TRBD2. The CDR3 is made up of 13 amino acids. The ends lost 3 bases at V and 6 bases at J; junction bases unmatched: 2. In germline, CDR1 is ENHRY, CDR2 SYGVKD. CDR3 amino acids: CAISDGGGNEQFF. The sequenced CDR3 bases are TGTGCCATCAGTGATGGGGGGGGCAATGAG.

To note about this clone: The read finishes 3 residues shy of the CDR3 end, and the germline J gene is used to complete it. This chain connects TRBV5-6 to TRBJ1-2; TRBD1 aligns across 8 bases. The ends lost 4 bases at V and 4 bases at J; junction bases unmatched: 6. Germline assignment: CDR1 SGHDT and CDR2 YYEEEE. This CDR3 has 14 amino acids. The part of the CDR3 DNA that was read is TGTGCCAGCAGCGGGACAGGACTTCTCTATGGC. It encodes CASSGTGLLYG. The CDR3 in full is CASSGTGLLYGYTF.

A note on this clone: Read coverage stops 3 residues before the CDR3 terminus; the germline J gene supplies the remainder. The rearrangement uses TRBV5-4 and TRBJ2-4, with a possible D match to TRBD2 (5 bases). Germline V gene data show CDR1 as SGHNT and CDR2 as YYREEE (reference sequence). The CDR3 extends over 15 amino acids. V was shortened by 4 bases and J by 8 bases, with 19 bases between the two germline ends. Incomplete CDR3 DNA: TGTGCCAGCAGCCATGGAGTGAGGGCAGGAGACATT. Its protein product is CASSHGVRAGDI. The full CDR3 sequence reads CASSHGVRAGDIQYF.

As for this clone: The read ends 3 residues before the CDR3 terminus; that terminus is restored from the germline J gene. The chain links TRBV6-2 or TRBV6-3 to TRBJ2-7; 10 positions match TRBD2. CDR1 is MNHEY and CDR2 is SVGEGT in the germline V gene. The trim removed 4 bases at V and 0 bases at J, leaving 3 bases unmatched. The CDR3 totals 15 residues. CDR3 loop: CASSFASGGSYEQYF. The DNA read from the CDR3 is TGTGCCAGCAGTTTCGCTAGCGGGGGCTCCTACGAG.

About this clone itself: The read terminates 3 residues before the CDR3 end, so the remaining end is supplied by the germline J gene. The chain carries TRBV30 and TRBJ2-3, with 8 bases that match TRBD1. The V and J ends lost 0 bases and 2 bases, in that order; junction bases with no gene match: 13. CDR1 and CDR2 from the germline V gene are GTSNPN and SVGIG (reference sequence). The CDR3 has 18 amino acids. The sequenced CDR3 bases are TGTGCCTGGAGTGTATCTACCACGGCAGGGGGCTCCACAGATACG. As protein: CAWSVSTTAGGSTDT. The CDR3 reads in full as CAWSVSTTAGGSTDTQYF.

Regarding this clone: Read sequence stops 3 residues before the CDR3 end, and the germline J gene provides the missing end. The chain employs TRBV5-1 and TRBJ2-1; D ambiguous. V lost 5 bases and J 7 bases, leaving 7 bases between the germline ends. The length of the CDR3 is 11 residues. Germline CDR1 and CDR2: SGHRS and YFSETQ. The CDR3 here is CASRSSNEQFF. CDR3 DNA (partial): TGCGCCAGCAGGTCCTCTAATGAG.

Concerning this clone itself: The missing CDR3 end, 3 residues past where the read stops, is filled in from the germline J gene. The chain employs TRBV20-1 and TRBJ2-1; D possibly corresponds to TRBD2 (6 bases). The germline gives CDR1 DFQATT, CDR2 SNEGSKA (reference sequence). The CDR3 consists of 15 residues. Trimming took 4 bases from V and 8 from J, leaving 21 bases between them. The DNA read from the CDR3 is TGCAGTGCTACTAGCCTAGCGAGTGTACGTGATGAG. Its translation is CSATSLASVRDE. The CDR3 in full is CSATSLASVRDEQFF.

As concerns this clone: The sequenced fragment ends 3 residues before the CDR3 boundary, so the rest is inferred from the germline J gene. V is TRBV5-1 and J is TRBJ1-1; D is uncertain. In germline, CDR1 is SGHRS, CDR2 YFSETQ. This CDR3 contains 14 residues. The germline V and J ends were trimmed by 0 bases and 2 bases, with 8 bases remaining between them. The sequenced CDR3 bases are TGCGCCAGCAGCTTGGAAGGGCATAACACTGAA. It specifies CASSLEGHNTE. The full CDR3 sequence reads CASSLEGHNTEAFF.

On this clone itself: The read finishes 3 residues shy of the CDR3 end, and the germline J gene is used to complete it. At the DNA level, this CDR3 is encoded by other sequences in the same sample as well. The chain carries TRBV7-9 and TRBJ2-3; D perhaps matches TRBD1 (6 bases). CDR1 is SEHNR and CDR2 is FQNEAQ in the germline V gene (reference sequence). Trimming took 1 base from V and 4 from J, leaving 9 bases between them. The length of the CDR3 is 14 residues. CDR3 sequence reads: CASSLGGHSDTQYF. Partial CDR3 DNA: TGTGCCAGCAGCTTAGGGGGACACTCAGATACG.

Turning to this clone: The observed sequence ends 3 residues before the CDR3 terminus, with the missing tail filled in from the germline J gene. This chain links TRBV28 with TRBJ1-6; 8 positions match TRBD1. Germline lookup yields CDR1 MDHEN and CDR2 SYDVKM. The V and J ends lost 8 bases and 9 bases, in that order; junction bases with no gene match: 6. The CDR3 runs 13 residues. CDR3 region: CASAETGVSPLHF. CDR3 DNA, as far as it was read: TGTGCCAGCGCCGAGACAGGGGTTTCACCC.

The CDR3 spells CASSVLADNTGELFF. CDR3 DNA, as far as it was read: TGCGCCAGCAGTGTACTAGCGGACAACACCGGGGAG. The V call is TRBV5-1, the J call TRBJ2-2; TRBD2 matches 8 bases. The CDR3 extends 3 residues past the end of the read, so its final part is completed from the germline J gene. Germline V gene sequence: CDR1 SGHRS, CDR2 YFSETQ. Unmatched junction bases numbered 5, after V lost 5 bases and J lost 2 bases. The CDR3 spans 15 residues.

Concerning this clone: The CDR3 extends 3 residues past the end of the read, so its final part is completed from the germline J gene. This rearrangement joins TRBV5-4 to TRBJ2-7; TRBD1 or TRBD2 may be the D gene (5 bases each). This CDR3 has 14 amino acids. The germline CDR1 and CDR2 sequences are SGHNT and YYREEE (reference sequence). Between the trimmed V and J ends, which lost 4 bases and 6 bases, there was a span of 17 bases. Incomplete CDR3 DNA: TGTGCCAGCAGCCTTAGGGGCAATGGAGGCGAG. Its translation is CASSLRGNGGE. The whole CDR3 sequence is CASSLRGNGGEQYF. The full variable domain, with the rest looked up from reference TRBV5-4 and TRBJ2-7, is ETGVTQSPTHLIKTRGQQVTLRCSSQSGHNTVSWYQQALGQGPQFIFQYYREEENGRGNFPPRFSGLQFPNYSSELNVNALELDDSALYLCASSLRGNGGEQYFGPGTRLTVT.

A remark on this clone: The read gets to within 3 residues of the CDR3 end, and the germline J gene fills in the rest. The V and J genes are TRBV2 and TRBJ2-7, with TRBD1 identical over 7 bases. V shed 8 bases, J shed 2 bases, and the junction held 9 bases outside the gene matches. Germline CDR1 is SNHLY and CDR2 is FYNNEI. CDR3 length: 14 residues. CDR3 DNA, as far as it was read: TGTGCCAGCGGACGGACAGGCCTCGCCTACGAG. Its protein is CASGRTGLAYE. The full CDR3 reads CASGRTGLAYEQYF. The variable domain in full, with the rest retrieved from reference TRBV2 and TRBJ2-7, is EPEVTQTPSHQVTQMGQEVILRCVPISNHLYFYWYRQILGQKVEFLVSFYNNEISEKSEIFDDQFSVERPDGSNFTLKIRSTKLEDSAMYFCASGRTGLAYEQYFGPGTRLTVT.

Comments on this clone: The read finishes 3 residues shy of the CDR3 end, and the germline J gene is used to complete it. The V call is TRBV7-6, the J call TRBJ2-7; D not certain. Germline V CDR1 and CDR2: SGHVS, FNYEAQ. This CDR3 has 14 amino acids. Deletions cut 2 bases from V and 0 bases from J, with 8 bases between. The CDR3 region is CASSLRVSSYEQYF. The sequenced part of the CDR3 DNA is TGTGCCAGCAGCTTAAGGGTGAGCTCCTACGAG.

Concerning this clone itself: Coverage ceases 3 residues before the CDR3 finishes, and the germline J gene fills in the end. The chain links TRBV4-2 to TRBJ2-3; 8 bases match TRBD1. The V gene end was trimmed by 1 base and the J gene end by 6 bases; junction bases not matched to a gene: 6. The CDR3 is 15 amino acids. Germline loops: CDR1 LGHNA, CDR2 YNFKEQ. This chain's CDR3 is CASSQADRESDTQYF. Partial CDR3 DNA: TGTGCCAGCAGCCAAGCGGACAGGGAATCGGATACG.

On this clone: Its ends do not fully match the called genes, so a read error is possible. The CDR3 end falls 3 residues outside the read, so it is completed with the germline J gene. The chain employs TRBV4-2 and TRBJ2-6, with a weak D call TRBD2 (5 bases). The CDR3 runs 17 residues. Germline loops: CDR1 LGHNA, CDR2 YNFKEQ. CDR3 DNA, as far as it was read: TGCGCCAGCAGCCAAGTACGGGGAAGCTCTGGGGCCAACGTC. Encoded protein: CASSQVRGSSGANV. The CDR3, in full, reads CASSQVRGSSGANVLTF.

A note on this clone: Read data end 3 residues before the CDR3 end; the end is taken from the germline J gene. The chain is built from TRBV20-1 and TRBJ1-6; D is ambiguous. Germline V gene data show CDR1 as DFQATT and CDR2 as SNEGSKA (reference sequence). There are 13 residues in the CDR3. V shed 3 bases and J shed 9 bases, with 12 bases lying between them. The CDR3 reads CSASSGYTSPLHF. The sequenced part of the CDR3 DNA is TGCAGTGCTAGCTCAGGTTACACTTCACCC.

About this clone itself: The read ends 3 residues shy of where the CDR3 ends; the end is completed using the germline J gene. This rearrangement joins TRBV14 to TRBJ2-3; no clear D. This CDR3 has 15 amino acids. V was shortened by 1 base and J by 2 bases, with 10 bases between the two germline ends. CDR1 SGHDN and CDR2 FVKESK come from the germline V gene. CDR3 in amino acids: CASSQVSQVTDTQYF. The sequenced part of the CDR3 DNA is TGTGCCAGCAGCCAAGTGTCTCAGGTCACAGATACG.

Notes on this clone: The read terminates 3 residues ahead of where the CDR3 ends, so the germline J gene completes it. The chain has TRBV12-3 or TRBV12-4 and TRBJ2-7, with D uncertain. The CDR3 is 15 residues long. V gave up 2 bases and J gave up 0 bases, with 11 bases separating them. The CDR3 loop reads CASSLLGQVSYEQYF. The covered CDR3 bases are TGTGCCAGCAGTTTATTGGGTCAGGTCTCCTACGAG.

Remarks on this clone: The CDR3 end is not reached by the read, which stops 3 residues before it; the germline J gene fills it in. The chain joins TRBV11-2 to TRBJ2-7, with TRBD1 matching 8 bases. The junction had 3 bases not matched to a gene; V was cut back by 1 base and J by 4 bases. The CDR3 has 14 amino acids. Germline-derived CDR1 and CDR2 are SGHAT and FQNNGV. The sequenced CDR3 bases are TGTGCCAGCAGCTTAGGGGGACAGGTTTACGAG. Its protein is CASSLGGQVYE. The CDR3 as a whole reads CASSLGGQVYEQYF.

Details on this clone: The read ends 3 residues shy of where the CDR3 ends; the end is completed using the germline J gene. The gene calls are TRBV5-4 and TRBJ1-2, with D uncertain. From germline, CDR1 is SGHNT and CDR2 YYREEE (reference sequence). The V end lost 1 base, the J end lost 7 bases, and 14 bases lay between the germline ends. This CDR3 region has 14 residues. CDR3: CASSLSPSSGGYTF. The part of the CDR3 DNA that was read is TGTGCCAGCAGCTTGAGCCCTTCCTCGGGTGGC. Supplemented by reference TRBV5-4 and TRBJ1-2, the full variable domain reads ETGVTQSPTHLIKTRGQQVTLRCSSQSGHNTVSWYQQALGQGPQFIFQYYREEENGRGNFPPRFSGLQFPNYSSELNVNALELDDSALYLCASSLSPSSGGYTFGSGTRLTVV.